Only a few counts were recorded for the clone carrying this T cell receptor (beta chain). The target antigen is unknown. The iRepertoire nested amplicon-rescue multiplex PCR amplified TCR alpha and beta CDR3s from RNA. From the multiplex PCR reads, TCRdb called clonotypes with MiXCR, one entry per CDR3 protein. The sample carries more than 100,000 distinct CDR3 sequences, 29% recorded once. The CDR3 extends over 13 amino acids. V shed 6 bases, J shed 7 bases, and the junction held 7 bases outside the gene matches. Germline CDR1 and CDR2: DFQATT and SNEGSKA (reference sequence). The data originate from a study of glioma-infiltrating T cells. Study-wide results and limits: Gliomas, especially low-grade, showed above-expected tissue-blood divergence; non-neoplastic patients showed below.

Source material: glioma tissue, nonneoplastic brain tissue, or PBMCs (not recorded which). V and J are TRBV20-1 and TRBJ2-3, with 10 bases aligning to TRBD1. The TCR originated in a human donor with low-grade glioma or glioblastoma, undergoing nonglioma brain surgery, or in good health (not recorded which). The CDR3 DNA reads as TGCAGTGCCGAAGGGGACAGGGGAAATACGCAGTATTTT. Its translation: CSAEGDRGNTQYF.